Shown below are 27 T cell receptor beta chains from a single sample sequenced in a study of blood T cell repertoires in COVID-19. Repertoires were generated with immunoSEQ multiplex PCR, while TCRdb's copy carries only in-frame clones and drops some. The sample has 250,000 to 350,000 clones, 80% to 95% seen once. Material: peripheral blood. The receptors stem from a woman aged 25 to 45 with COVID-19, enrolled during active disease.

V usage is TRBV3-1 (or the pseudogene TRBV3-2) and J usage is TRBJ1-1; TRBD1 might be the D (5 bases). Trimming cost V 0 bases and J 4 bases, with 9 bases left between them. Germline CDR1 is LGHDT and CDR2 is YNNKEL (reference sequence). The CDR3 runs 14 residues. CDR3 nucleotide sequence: TGTGCCAGCAGCCAAGATCCCGGGGGCACTGAAGCTTTCTTT. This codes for CASSQDPGGTEAFF.

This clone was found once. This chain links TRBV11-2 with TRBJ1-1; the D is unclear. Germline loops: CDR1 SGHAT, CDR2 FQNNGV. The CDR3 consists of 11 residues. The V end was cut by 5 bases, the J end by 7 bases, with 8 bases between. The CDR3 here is CASSQAGEAFF. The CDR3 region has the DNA TGTGCCAGCAGCCAAGCCGGTGAAGCTTTCTTT.

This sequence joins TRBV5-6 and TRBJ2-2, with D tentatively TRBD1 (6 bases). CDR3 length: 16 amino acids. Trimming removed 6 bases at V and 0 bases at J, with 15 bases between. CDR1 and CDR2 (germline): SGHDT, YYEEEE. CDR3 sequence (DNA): TGTGCCAGCACCTCAGGGGCCAAACCGAACACCGGGGAGCTGTTTTTT. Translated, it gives CASTSGAKPNTGELFF.

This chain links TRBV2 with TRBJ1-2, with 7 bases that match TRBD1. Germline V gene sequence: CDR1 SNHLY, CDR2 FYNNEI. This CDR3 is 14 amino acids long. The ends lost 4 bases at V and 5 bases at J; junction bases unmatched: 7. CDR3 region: CASSGQGPSYGYTF. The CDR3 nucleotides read TGTGCCAGCAGTGGACAGGGACCATCTTATGGCTACACCTTC.

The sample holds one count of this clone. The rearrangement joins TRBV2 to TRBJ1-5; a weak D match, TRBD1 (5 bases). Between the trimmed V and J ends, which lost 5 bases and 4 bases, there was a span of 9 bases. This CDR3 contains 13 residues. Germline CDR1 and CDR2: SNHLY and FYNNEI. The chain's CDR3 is CASSPGGNQPQHF. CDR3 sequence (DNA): TGTGCCAGCAGTCCGGGGGGGAATCAGCCCCAGCATTTT.

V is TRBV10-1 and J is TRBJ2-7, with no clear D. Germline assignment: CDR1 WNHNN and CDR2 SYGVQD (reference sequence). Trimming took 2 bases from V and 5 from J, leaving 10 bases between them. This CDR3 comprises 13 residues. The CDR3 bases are TGCGCCAGCAGTGAGAGTATGAGCAACGAGCAGTACTTC. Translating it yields CASSESMSNEQYF.

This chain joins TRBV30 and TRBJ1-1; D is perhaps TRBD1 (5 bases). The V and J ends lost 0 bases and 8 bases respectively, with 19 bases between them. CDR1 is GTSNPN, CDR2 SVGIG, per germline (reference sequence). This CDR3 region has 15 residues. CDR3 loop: CAWSVWGGALGEAFF. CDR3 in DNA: TGTGCCTGGAGTGTTTGGGGGGGAGCGCTGGGAGAAGCTTTCTTT.

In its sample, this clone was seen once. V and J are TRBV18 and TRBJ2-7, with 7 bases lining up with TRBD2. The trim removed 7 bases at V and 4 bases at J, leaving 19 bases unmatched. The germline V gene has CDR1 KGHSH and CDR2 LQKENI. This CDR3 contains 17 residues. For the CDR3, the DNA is TGTGCCAGCTTGAACAGCGGGATATGTCTCAAGATATACGAGCAGTACTTC. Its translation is CASLNSGICLKIYEQYF.

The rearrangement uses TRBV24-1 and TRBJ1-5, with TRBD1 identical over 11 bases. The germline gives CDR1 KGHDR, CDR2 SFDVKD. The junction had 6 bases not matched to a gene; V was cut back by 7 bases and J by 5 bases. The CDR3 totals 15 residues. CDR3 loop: CATSAGQGAHQPQHF. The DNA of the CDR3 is TGTGCCACCAGCGCCGGACAGGGGGCGCATCAGCCCCAGCATTTT.

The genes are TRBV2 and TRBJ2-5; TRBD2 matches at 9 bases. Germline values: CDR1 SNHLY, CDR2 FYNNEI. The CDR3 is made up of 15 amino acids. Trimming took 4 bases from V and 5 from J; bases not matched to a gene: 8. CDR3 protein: CASSVLAGGPETQYF. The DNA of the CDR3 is TGTGCCAGCAGTGTCCTGGCGGGAGGGCCGGAGACCCAGTACTTC.

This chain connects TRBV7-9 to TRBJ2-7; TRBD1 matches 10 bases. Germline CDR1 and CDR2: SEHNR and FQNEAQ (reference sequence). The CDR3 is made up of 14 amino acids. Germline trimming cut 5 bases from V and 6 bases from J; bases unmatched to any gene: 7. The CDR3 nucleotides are TGTGCCAGCAGCGTATGGGACAGGGGTTCCGAGCAGTACTTC. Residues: CASSVWDRGSEQYF. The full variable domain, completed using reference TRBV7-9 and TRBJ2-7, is DTGVSQNPRHKITKRGQNVTFRCDPISEHNRLYWYRQTLGQGPEFLTYFQNEAQLEKSRLLSDRFSAERPKGSFSTLEIQRTEQGDSAMYLCASSVWDRGSEQYFGPGTRLTVT.

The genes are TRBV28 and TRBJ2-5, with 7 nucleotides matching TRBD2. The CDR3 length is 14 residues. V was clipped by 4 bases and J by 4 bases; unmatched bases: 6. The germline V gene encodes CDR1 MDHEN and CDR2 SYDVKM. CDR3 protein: CASSSGTKGETQYF. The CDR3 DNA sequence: TGTGCCAGCAGTTCCGGGACTAAGGGAGAGACCCAGTACTTC.

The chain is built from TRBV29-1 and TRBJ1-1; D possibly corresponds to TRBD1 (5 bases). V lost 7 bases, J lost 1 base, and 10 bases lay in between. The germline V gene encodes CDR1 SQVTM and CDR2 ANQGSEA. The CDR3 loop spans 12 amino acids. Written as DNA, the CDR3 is TGCAGCGCCGGGACTTGGAACACTGAAGCTTTCTTT. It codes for CSAGTWNTEAFF.

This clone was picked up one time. In nucleotides, the CDR3 is TGTGCCAGCAGCCCCGGACAGGGCGGTCAGCCCCAGCATTTT. It encodes CASSPGQGGQPQHF. V is TRBV9 and J is TRBJ1-5, with 8 positions matching TRBD1. Trimming at V came to 4 bases and at J to 6 bases, leaving 6 bases not matched to a gene. Germline loops: CDR1 SGDLS, CDR2 YYNGEE. CDR3 length equals 14 residues.

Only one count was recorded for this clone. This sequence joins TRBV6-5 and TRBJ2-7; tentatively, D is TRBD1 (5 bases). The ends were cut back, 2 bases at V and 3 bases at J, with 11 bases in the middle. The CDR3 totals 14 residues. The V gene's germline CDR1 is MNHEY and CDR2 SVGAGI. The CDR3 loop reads CASSYGVGDYEQYF. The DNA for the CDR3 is TGTGCCAGCAGTTACGGCGTAGGGGACTACGAGCAGTACTTC.

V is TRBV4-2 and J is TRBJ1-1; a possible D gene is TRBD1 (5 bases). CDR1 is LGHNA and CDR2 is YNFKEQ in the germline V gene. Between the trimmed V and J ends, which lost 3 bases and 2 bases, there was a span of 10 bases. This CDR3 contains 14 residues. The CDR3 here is CASSHSGFNTEAFF. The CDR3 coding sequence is TGTGCCAGCAGCCACTCAGGGTTCAACACTGAAGCTTTCTTT.

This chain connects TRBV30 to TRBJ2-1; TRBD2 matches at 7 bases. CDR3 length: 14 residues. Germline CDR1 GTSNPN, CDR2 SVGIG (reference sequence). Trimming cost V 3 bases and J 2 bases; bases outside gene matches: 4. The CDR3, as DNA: TGTGCCTGGAGCAAGGGGACTACCTACAATGAGCAGTTCTTC. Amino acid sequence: CAWSKGTTYNEQFF.

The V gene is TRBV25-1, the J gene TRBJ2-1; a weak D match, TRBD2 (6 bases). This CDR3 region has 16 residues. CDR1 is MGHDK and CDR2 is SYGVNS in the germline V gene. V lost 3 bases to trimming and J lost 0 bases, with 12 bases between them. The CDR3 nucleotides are TGTGCCAGCAGTGATGAGAACGGGAGCTCCTACAATGAGCAGTTCTTC. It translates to CASSDENGSSYNEQFF.

CDR3 nucleotide sequence: TGTGCCAGCAGTTTACCCCTACAGGGGGAGAACACTGAAGCTTTCTTT. Translating it yields CASSLPLQGENTEAFF. The rearrangement uses TRBV28 and TRBJ1-1; 8 bases fit TRBD1. The CDR3 extends over 16 amino acids. The J segment lost 1 base and the V segment lost 2 bases, leaving 6 bases of the junction unmatched. Germline V CDR1 and CDR2: MDHEN, SYDVKM.

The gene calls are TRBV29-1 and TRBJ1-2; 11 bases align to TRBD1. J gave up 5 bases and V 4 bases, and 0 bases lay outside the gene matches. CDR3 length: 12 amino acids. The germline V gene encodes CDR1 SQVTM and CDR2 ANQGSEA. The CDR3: CSVGDRGYGYTF. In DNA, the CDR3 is TGCAGCGTTGGGGACAGGGGGTATGGCTACACCTTC.

The CDR3 DNA is TGCGCCAGCAGCACGAAACCAGGAAGCTCTGGAAACACCATATATTTT. Translating it yields CASSTKPGSSGNTIYF. The chain joins TRBV5-1 to TRBJ1-3; no definite D call. This CDR3 has 16 amino acids. Germline V lookup: CDR1 SGHRS, CDR2 YFSETQ. V lost 4 bases to trimming and J lost 0 bases, with 14 bases between them. The full variable domain, in which reference TRBV5-1 and TRBJ1-3 provide the parts outside the CDR3, is KAGVTQTPRYLIKTRGQQVTLSCSPISGHRSVSWYQQTPGQGLQFLFEYFSETQRNKGNFPGRFSGRQFSNSRSEMNVSTLELGDSALYLCASSTKPGSSGNTIYFGEGSWLTVV.

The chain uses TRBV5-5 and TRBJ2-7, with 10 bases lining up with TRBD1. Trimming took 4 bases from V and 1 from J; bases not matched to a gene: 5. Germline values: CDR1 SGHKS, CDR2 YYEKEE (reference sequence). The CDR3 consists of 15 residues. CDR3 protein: CASSAPGQGSYEQYF. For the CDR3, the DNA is TGTGCCAGCAGCGCTCCGGGACAGGGGTCCTACGAGCAGTACTTC.

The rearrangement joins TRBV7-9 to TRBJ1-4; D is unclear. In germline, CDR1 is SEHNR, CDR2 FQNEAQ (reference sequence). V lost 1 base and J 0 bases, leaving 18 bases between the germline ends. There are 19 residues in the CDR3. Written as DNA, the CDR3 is TGTGCCAGCAGCTTAGTAGGGCGGCGAGGGATGGCAACTAATGAAAAACTGTTTTTT. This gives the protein CASSLVGRRGMATNEKLFF.

CDR3 protein: CASSLKMGGHQETQYF. The CDR3 bases are TGTGCCAGCAGCTTAAAGATGGGCGGGCACCAAGAGACCCAGTACTTC. The chain is built from TRBV7-8 and TRBJ2-5; D might be TRBD2 (5 bases). V was shortened by 2 bases and J by 0 bases, with 13 bases between the two germline ends. The germline CDR1 and CDR2 sequences are SGHVS and FQNEAQ. The CDR3 contains 16 residues.

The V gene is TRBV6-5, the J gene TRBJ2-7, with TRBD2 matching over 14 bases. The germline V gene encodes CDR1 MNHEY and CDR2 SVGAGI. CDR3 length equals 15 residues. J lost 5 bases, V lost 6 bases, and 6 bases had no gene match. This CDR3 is CASSRPGLAGDEQYF. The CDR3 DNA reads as TGTGCCAGCAGCCGACCGGGACTAGCGGGAGACGAGCAGTACTTC.

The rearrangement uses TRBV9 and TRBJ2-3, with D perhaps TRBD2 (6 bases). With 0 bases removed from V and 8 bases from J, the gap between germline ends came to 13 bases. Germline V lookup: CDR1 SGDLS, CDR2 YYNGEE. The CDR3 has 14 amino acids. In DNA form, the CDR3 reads TGTGCCAGCAGCGTAGGAGGTAGCGGCGTTACGCAGTATTTT. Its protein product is CASSVGGSGVTQYF.

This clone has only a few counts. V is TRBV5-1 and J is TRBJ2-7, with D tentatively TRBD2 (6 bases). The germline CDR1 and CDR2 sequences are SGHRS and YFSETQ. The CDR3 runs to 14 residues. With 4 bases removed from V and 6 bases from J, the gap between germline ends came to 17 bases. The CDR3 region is CASSPGSRGVEQYF. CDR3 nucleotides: TGCGCCAGCAGCCCCGGGAGTCGGGGCGTCGAGCAGTACTTC.